This is a list of T cell receptor beta chains from one sample in a study of OX40 agonist ivuxolimab in advanced cancers. Produced via immunoSEQ multiplex PCR; TCRdb's table is partial and in-frame only. This sample has 90,000 to 150,000 clones, with 85% to 90% found just once. The input for sequencing was CD4+ or CD8+ T cells sorted from blood, taken in a trial of the OX40 agonist ivuxolimab. The receptor set was obtained from an adult with an advanced solid tumor such as melanoma, head and neck, liver or kidney cancer. CDR3s include the opening cysteine and the closing phenylalanine or tryptophan. The order of the fields is V gene, J gene, CDR3 protein.

TRBV30	TRBJ1-1	CAWIGKGGNLNTEAFF
TRBV19	TRBJ2-3	CASRIGQGKTDTQYF
TRBV5-8	TRBJ2-1	CASSLDPGAWGEQFF
TRBV7-2	TRBJ2-1	CASSLTGQGYNEQFF
TRBV5-1	TRBJ1-1	CASSRLQANTEAFF
TRBV7-2	TRBJ2-1	CASSSRAQPNNEQFF
TRBV19	TRBJ2-1	CASRKYSPEGYEQFF
TRBV4-3	TRBJ1-6	CASSQETGRNSPLHF
TRBV28	TRBJ1-2	CASSPGDAGTYGYTF
TRBV10-3	.	CAITRDRVEQYF
TRBV14	TRBJ1-1	CASRRTGGLLAEAFF
TRBV7-9	TRBJ1-2	CASSLEFGRRLDGYTF
TRBV19	TRBJ1-1	CASSSRVTEAFF
TRBV10-1	TRBJ1-3	CASSESMGLTSGNTIYF
TRBV7-8	TRBJ2-6	CASSFGSSGANVLTF
TRBV6-6	TRBJ1-4	CASSYSSSPFNEKLFF
TRBV10-3	TRBJ2-2	CAINAAVGSGELFF
TRBV6-6	TRBJ2-7	CASSYAGGRTYEQYF
TRBV16	TRBJ2-4	CASSPTRLAKNIQYF
TRBV7-2	TRBJ1-2	CASSSVYGYTF
TRBV19	TRBJ2-2	CASKRGANTGELFF
TRBV27	TRBJ2-1	CASSAGLKVRGYNEQFF
TRBV2	TRBJ2-7	CASRTTGSSYEQYF
TRBV6-1	TRBJ2-7	CASRVSGRGPYEQYF
TRBV14	TRBJ2-7	CASSQRPSPYEQYF
TRBV5-1	TRBJ2-5	CASSLSGGGAGETQYF
TRBV4-2	TRBJ2-5	CASSRLSGGAGETQYF
TRBV5-1	TRBJ2-5	CASSLGLVKETQYF
TRBV2	TRBJ2-2	CASSGGQGNTGELFF
TRBV6-1	TRBJ2-1	CASSELQGAYNEQFF
TRBV28	TRBJ2-2	CASGRPGAGELFF
TRBV7-3	TRBJ1-4	CASSGTADRGPDEKLFF
TRBV7-8	TRBJ2-2	CASSLLSGTGTGELFF
TRBV9	TRBJ1-4	CASSVGGQGVSELFF
TRBV6-6	TRBJ2-3	CASSYQDTERSDTQYF
TRBV14	TRBJ2-7	CASSQGGQQYYEQYF
TRBV7-2	TRBJ2-2	CASTEIYTGELFF
TRBV28	TRBJ2-7	CASSTPQSYEQYF
TRBV19	TRBJ2-3	CASRTATADTQYF
TRBV27	TRBJ2-3	CASSLKGDTQYF
TRBV5-1	TRBJ2-6	CASSRDRVLAGANFSGANVLTF
TRBV2	TRBJ1-5	CASAGQPNQPQHF
TRBV4-3	TRBJ2-3	CASSARGGPSTDTQYF
TRBV9	TRBJ2-1	CASSVVGSSYNEQFF
TRBV2	TRBJ2-3	CASNSGGVSTDTQYF
TRBV2	TRBJ1-6	CASTTQGTHSPLHF
TRBV19	TRBJ2-7	CASRTDPSYEQYF
TRBV7-6	TRBJ1-1	CASSPGQGSAEAFF
TRBV7-7	TRBJ2-2	CASSATSGNTGELFF
TRBV25-1	TRBJ2-7	CASSEEGRASYEQYF
TRBV7-2	TRBJ1-2	CASSLGGGVNYGYTF
TRBV25-1	TRBJ2-1	CASSETMLRNEQFF